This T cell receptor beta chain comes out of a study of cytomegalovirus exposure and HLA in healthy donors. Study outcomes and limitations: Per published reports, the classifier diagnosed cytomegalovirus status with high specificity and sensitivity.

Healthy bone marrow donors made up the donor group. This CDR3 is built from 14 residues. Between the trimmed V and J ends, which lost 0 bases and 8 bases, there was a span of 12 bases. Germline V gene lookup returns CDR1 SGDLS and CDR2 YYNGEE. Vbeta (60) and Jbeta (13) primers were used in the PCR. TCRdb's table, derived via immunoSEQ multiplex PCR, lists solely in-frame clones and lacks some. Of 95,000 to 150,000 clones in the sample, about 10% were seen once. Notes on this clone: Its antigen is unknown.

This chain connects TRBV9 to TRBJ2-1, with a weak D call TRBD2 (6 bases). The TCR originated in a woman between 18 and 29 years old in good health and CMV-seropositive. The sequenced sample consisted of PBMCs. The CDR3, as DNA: TGTGCCAGCAGCGTAGGGACTATACTCGATGAGCAGTTCTTC. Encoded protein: CASSVGTILDEQFF.